A selection of T cell receptor beta chains follows, all from one sample in a study of T cell responses to AZD1222 COVID-19 vaccine. Generated by immunoSEQ multiplex PCR, the TCRdb table keeps only in-frame clones and is missing some. The sample yields over 150,000 clones, more than 70% seen once. The material sequenced was peripheral blood, taken on day 0 of AZD1222 vaccination. These receptors came from an adult in good health. The CDR3 runs from the conserved cysteine through the conserved F or W. The order of the fields is V gene, J gene, clone size, D gene, CDR3 protein, CDR3 DNA. D genes are given only for firm matches. A row's size may be missing; if present it is once, few, many or a size class.

TRBV18	TRBJ1-1	NA	TRBD1	CASSYSEKQGSGEAFF	TGTGCCAGCTCGTATTCAGAGAAACAGGGGTCGGGTGAAGCTTTCTTT
TRBV7-6	TRBJ2-1	NA	TRBD2	CASSLRTSGRGYEQFF	TGTGCCAGCAGCTTACGCACTAGCGGGAGGGGGTATGAGCAGTTCTTC
TRBV4-3	TRBJ2-1	NA	NA	CASSQEWDEKGEQFF	TGCGCCAGCAGCCAAGAATGGGATGAGAAGGGTGAGCAGTTCTTC
TRBV6-5	TRBJ1-2	NA	NA	CASSYSGSFYGYTF	TGTGCCAGCAGTTACTCGGGCAGTTTCTATGGCTACACCTTC
TRBV5-1	TRBJ2-7	NA	NA	CASSPPRDNHYEQYF	TGCGCCAGCAGCCCGCCCCGTGACAACCACTACGAGCAGTACTTC
TRBV10-1	TRBJ2-1	NA	NA	CAGGGSNKPSYNEQFF	TGCGCCGGTGGGGGGAGTAACAAGCCGTCCTACAATGAGCAGTTCTTC
TRBV3-1/TRBV3-2	TRBJ1-2	few	NA	CASSPSGSYGYTF	TGTGCCAGCAGCCCTTCAGGGTCCTATGGCTACACCTTC
TRBV6-6	TRBJ1-4	NA	TRBD1	CASSRTGTGFNEKLFF	TGTGCCAGCAGTCGGACAGGGACTGGGTTTAATGAAAAACTGTTTTTT
TRBV4-1	TRBJ1-3	NA	NA	CASSQERGRGGNTIYF	TGCGCCAGCAGCCAAGAAAGGGGCAGGGGTGGAAACACCATATATTTT
TRBV4-2	TRBJ1-2	NA	NA	CASSPLETDYGYTF	TGTGCCAGCAGCCCCCTCGAGACGGACTATGGCTACACCTTC
TRBV19	TRBJ1-1	once	NA	CASSAWGGTEAFF	TGTGCCAGTAGTGCGTGGGGAGGCACTGAAGCTTTCTTT
TRBV6-5	TRBJ2-2	NA	TRBD2	CASSPAGRSAGELFF	TGTGCCAGCAGCCCAGCGGGGAGGTCAGCCGGGGAGCTGTTTTTT
TRBV6-5	TRBJ1-5	NA	NA	CASSSTGYSNQPQHF	TGTGCCAGCAGTTCGACGGGTTATAGCAATCAGCCCCAGCATTTT
TRBV9	TRBJ2-5	NA	TRBD1	CASSADRGLQETQYF	TGTGCCAGCAGCGCCGACAGGGGGCTCCAAGAGACCCAGTACTTC
TRBV29-1	TRBJ2-2	NA	NA	CSVGQNTGELFF	TGCAGCGTTGGACAGAACACCGGGGAGCTGTTTTTT
TRBV9	TRBJ1-6	NA	NA	CASSTADSPLHF	TGTGCCAGCAGCACAGCTGATTCACCCCTCCACTTT
TRBV2	TRBJ1-6	NA	TRBD1	CASSASGGNSPLHF	TGTGCCAGCAGTGCATCAGGGGGCAATTCACCCCTCCACTTT
TRBV6-2/TRBV6-3	TRBJ1-4	NA	NA	CASSYSLRQGPNEKLFF	TGTGCCAGCAGTTACTCGTTACGTCAGGGGCCTAATGAAAAACTGTTTTTT
TRBV15	TRBJ1-6	NA	NA	CATSRGGSSSPLHF	TGTGCCACCAGCAGAGGAGGGTCGAGCTCACCCCTCCACTTT
TRBV2	TRBJ1-1	NA	NA	CASSEGPTTEAFF	TGTGCCAGCAGTGAAGGACCCACCACTGAAGCTTTCTTT
TRBV28	TRBJ1-6	NA	NA	CASKGGSGSPLHF	TGTGCCAGCAAGGGAGGTAGCGGTTCACCCCTCCACTTT
TRBV18	TRBJ1-6	NA	NA	CASSPRGGEDSPLHF	TGTGCCAGCTCACCCAGAGGGGGGGAGGATTCACCCCTCCACTTT